Detailed here is one T cell receptor (beta chain). This clonotype was counted many times. It lacks a known antigen. No per-base quality is available; no much larger clone lies one base away. Libraries were constructed by 5' RACE. For sequencing, a NextSeq 500 was employed. In the TCR library protocol, unique molecular identifiers were attached to individual cDNA molecules to correct for PCR bias and sequencing error. Both TCR alpha and beta chains were sequenced, and tight co-correlation was observed between alpha and beta sequence abundances in each sample. As for the authors' bioinformatics: V gene, J gene and CDR3 annotation of TCR sequences was performed with Decombinator V4. TCRs were defined as expanded if a significant change between any two time points was detected under a Poisson model with p below 0.0001. TCR abundances were normalised to the total number of TCRs sequenced in each sample and reported as counts per million. MAIT TCRs were defined by TRAV1-2 paired with TRAJ12, TRAJ20 or TRAJ33, and iNKT TCRs by TRAV10 paired with TRAJ18. VDJdb, accessed 1 November 2021, was searched for CMV, EBV and SARS-CoV-2 annotated TCRs, with TCRs annotated for multiple antigens excluded. TCRdb cleaned the public reads at Q25 with fastp, built clones with MiXCR and kept in-frame beta chains. CDR3 protein sequences are deduplicated, and each keeps its most common genes and DNA. The V and J calls and clone size come from TCRdb's table, not from the authors' own analysis. The sample data list about 80,000 distinct CDR3 sequences, and 12% of these were observed just once. About 2.7% of the sample comes from the top ten.

The germline V gene yields SGHRS for CDR1 and YFSETQ for CDR2. The CDR3 sequence holds 15 residues, the cysteine and phenylalanine included. Just the 45-base CDR3 DNA is kept, in frame starting at base 1. Germline trimming amounts to 4 bases on V and 8 bases on J, with 9 as the count of junction bases outside the gene matches. Set within a cohort of healthcare workers in London, UK, this nested case-control study involved weekly PCR testing of nasopharyngeal swabs along with blood sampling. Healthcare workers were recruited between 23 and 31 March 2020, during the week of the UK lockdown, and were followed weekly for up to roughly 16 weeks. This entry comes from a study of early T cells in non-severe SARS-CoV-2 infection listed by TCRdb under 2021. Turning to the overall study: Bulk RNA from unsorted whole blood was used for TCR sequencing, so alpha and beta chains could not be paired.

The study at large found these results: VDJdb matching was skewed toward anti-spike CD8 responses and likely underestimated virus-specific expansions, missing private and CD4 specificities.

The receptor chain draws on TRBV5-1 and TRBJ1-4, and 9 junctional nucleotides match TRBD1. This clonotype was sampled from an adult who was a healthcare worker with PCR-confirmed SARS-CoV-2 infection or an uninfected control (not recorded which). Material: whole blood. The CDR3 protein is CASSAGRTGEEKLFF. DNA sequence: TGCGCCAGCAGCGCCGGAAGGACAGGGGAGGAAAAACTGTTTTTT.